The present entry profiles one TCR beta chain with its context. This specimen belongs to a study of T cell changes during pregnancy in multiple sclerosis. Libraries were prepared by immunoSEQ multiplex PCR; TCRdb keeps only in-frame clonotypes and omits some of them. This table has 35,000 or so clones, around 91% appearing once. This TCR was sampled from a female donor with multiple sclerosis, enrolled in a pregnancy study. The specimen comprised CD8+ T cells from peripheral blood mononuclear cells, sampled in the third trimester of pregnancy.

CDR3 loop: CASKRGFSYNEQFF. In nucleotides, the CDR3 is TGTGCCAGTAAACGGGGGTTTTCCTACAATGAGCAGTTCTTC. The chain combines TRBV19 with TRBJ2-1; tentative D call: TRBD2 (6 bases). The germline V gene encodes CDR1 LNHDA and CDR2 SQIVND (reference sequence). Trimming left V 7 bases short and J 1 base short, with 11 bases between. This CDR3 has 14 residues.